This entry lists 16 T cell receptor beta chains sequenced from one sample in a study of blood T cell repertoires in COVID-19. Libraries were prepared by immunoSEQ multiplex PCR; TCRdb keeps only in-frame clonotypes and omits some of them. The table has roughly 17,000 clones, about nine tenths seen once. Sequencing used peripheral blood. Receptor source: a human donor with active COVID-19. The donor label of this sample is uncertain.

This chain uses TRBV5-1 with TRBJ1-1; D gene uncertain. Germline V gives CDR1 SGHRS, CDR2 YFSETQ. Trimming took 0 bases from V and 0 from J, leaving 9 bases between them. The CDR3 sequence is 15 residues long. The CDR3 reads CASSLGEGMNTEAFF. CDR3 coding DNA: TGCGCCAGCAGCTTGGGCGAGGGCATGAACACTGAAGCTTTCTTT.

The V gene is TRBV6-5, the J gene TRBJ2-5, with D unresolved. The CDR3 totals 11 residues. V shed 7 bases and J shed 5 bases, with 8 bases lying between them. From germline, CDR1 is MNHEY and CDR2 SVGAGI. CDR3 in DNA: TGTGCCAGCAAACGTAGCGAGACCCAGTACTTC. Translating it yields CASKRSETQYF.

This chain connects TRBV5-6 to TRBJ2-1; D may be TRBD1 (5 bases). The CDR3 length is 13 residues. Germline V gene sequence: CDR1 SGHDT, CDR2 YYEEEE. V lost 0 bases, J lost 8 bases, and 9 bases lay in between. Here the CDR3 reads CASSLDLRDEQFF. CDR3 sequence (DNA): TGTGCCAGCAGCTTGGATCTCAGGGATGAGCAGTTCTTC.

CDR3 bases: TGTGCCAGCAGCCTCCAGGGGCTAGGGTCACCCCTCCACTTT. It specifies CASSLQGLGSPLHF. The chain links TRBV7-9 to TRBJ1-6; possibly TRBD1 for D (6 bases). Trimming cost V 5 bases and J 10 bases, with 15 bases left between them. CDR3 length: 14 amino acids. The germline V gene has CDR1 SEHNR and CDR2 FQNEAQ (reference sequence).

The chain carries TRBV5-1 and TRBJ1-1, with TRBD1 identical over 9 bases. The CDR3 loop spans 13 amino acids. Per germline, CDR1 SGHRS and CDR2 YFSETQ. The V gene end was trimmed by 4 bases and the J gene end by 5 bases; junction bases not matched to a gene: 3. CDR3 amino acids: CASSAGQGTEAFF. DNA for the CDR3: TGCGCCAGCAGCGCGGGACAGGGAACTGAAGCTTTCTTT.

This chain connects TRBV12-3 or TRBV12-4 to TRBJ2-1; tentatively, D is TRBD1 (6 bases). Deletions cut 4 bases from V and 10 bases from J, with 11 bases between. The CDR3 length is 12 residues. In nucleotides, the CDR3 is TGTGCCAGCAGTTACTTAGGGACAGAGCAGTTCTTC. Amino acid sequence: CASSYLGTEQFF.

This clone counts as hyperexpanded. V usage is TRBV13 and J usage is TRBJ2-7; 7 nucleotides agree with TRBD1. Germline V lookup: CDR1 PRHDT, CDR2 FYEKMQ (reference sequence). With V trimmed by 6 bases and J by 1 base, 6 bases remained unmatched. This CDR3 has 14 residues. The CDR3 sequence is CASRKQGSSYEQYF. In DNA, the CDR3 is TGTGCCAGCAGAAAACAGGGGTCGTCCTACGAGCAGTACTTC.

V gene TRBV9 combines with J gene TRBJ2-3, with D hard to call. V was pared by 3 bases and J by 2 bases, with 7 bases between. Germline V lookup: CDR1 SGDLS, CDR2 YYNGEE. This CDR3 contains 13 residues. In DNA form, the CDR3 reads TGTGCCAGCAGCGCCCCCGTCACAGATACGCAGTATTTT. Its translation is CASSAPVTDTQYF.

In nucleotides, the CDR3 is TGTGCCAGTAGTTTGGGCAATAAGAACGAGCAGTACTTC. It yields the protein CASSLGNKNEQYF. The chain uses TRBV19 and TRBJ2-7; D uncertain. CDR1 is LNHDA, CDR2 SQIVND, per germline (reference sequence). Trimming stripped 5 bases from V and 5 bases from J, with 13 bases between. This CDR3 is built from 13 residues.

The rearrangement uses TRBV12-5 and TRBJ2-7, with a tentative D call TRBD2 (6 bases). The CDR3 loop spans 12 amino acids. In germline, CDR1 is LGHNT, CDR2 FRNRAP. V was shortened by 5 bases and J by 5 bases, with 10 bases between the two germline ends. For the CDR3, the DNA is TGTGCTAGTGGTCTTGGACTAAACGAGCAGTACTTC. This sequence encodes CASGLGLNEQYF.

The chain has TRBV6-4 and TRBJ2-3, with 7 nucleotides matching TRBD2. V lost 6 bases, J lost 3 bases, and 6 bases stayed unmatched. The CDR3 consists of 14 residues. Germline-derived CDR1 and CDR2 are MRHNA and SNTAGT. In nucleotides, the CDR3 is TGTGCCAGCAGCCTGAACGGGGGGACAGATACGCAGTATTTT. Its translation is CASSLNGGTDTQYF.

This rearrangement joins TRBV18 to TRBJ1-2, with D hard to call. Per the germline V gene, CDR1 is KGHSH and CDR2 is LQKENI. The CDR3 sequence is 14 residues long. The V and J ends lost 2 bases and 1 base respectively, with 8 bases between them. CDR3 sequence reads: CASSPEEFNYGYTF. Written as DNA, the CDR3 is TGTGCCAGCTCACCAGAGGAGTTTAACTATGGCTACACCTTC.

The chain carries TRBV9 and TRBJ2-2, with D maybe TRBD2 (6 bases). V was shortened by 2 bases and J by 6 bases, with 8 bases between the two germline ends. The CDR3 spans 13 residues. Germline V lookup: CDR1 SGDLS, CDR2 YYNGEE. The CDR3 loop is CASSVRDSGELFF. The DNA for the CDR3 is TGTGCCAGCAGCGTCAGGGACTCCGGGGAGCTGTTTTTT. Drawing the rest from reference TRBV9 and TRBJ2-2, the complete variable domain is DSGVTQTPKHLITATGQRVTLRCSPRSGDLSVYWYQQSLDQGLQFLIQYYNGEERAKGNILERFSAQQFPDLHSELNLSSLELGDSALYFCASSVRDSGELFFGEGSRLTVL.

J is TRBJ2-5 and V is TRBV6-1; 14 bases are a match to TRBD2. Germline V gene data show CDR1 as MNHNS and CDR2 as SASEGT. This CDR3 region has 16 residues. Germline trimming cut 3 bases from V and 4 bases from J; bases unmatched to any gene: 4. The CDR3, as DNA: TGTGCCAGCAGTGACCTTGGACTAGCGGGGGGAGAGACCCAGTACTTC. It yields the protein CASSDLGLAGGETQYF.

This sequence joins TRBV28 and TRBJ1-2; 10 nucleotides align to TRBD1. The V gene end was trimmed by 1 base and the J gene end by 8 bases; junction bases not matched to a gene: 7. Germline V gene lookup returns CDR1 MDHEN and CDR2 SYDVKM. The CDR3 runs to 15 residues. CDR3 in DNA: TGTGCCAGCAGTTTATTGGCGTTGACAGGGGGCGGCTACACCTTC. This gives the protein CASSLLALTGGGYTF.

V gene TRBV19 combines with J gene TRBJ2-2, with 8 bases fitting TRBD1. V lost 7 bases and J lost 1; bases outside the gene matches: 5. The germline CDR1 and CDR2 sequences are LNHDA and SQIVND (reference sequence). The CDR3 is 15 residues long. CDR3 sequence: CASTPGTGNTGELFF. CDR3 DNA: TGTGCCAGTACCCCCGGGACAGGGAACACCGGGGAGCTGTTTTTT.